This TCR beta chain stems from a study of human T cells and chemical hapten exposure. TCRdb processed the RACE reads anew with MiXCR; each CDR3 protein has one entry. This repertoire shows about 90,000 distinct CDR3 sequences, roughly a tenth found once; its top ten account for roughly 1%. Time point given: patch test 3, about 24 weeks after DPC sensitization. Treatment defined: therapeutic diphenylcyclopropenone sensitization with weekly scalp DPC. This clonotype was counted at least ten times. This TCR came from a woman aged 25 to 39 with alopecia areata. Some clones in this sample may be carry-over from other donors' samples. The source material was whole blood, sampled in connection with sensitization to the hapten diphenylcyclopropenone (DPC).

The CDR3 DNA follows: TGTGCCAGCAGTACTAATCCGGGACAGGGCTTCTATGGCTACACCTTC. Residues: CASSTNPGQGFYGYTF. This rearrangement joins TRBV27 to TRBJ1-2; TRBD1 matches at 9 bases. CDR3 length equals 16 residues. CDR1 MNHEY and CDR2 SMNVEV come from the germline V gene (reference sequence). The J segment lost 4 bases and the V segment lost 5 bases, leaving 11 bases of the junction unmatched.